This is a list of T cell receptor beta chains from one sample in a study of TIL therapy for anti-PD-1-resistant metastatic lung cancer. Produced via immunoSEQ multiplex PCR; TCRdb's table is partial and in-frame only. The repertoire has 50,000 or so clones, around three quarters of them found once; the top ten carry 4% to 6%. Sequenced here: blood, sampled at baseline. These receptor sequences come from a woman aged 25-85 years with non-small cell lung cancer. The CDR3 runs from the conserved cysteine through the conserved F or W. The order of the fields is clone size, V gene, J gene, D gene, CDR3 protein, CDR3 DNA. D genes are given only for firm matches. Clone size is stated in some rows and not others, as once, few, many or a class when expanded.

.	TRBV19	TRBJ1-1	.	CASSTGLNTEAFF	TGTGCCAGTAGCACGGGGTTGAACACTGAAGCTTTCTTT
.	TRBV30	TRBJ1-1	TRBD1	CAWSWSGQEGLNGTEAFF	TGTGCCTGGAGTTGGAGCGGACAGGAAGGACTGAACGGTACTGAAGCTTTCTTT
.	TRBV7-2	TRBJ2-7	TRBD2	CASSPTSGRGEQYF	TGTGCCAGCAGCCCGACTAGCGGGAGGGGCGAGCAGTACTTC
.	TRBV18	TRBJ2-3	.	CASSPLSKGLAGYTDTQYF	TGTGCCAGCTCACCACTCTCCAAGGGACTCGCCGGGTACACAGATACGCAGTATTTT
.	TRBV6-5	TRBJ2-2	.	CASSYQGPNTGELFF	TGTGCCAGCAGTTACCAGGGACCTAACACCGGGGAGCTGTTTTTT
.	TRBV19	TRBJ2-7	.	CASTSGPAKEQYF	TGTGCCAGTACCTCGGGACCGGCTAAGGAGCAGTACTTC
.	TRBV28	TRBJ2-3	.	CASSLGGPNTQYF	TGTGCCAGCAGTTTGGGGGGCCCGAATACGCAGTATTTT
.	TRBV5-4	TRBJ2-2	.	CASSLKGAGELFF	TGTGCCAGCAGCTTAAAGGGGGCCGGGGAGCTGTTTTTT
.	TRBV19	TRBJ1-2	TRBD1	CASSTKDRGDYGYTF	TGTGCCAGTAGTACAAAGGACAGGGGAGACTATGGCTACACCTTC
once	TRBV18	TRBJ2-5	TRBD1	CASSRGQGGETQYF	TGTGCCAGCTCACGGGGACAGGGAGGAGAGACCCAGTACTTC
.	TRBV5-6	TRBJ2-1	TRBD2	CASSPKGLAGAGEQFF	TGTGCCAGCAGCCCCAAGGGGCTAGCGGGAGCGGGTGAGCAGTTCTTC
.	TRBV5-1	TRBJ1-5	TRBD1	CASSRQGAEEPQHF	TGCGCCAGCAGCAGACAGGGGGCTGAAGAGCCCCAGCATTTT
.	TRBV5-4	TRBJ1-6	.	CASSLEDGNSPLHF	TGTGCCAGCAGCTTGGAGGACGGGAATTCACCCCTCCACTTT
.	TRBV28	TRBJ1-5	.	CASSSDRQNQPQHF	TGTGCCAGCAGCTCAGACAGACAGAATCAGCCCCAGCATTTT
few	TRBV6-5	TRBJ1-2	.	CASSYSSGAGYTF	TGTGCCAGCAGTTACTCGTCAGGGGCCGGCTACACCTTC
.	TRBV27	TRBJ2-7	TRBD2	CASSTTLTGLAYEQYF	TGTGCCAGCAGTACAACATTAACCGGACTAGCCTACGAGCAGTACTTC
.	TRBV25-1	TRBJ2-5	.	CASNRTLQETQYF	TGTGCCAGCAACAGGACCCTCCAAGAGACCCAGTACTTC